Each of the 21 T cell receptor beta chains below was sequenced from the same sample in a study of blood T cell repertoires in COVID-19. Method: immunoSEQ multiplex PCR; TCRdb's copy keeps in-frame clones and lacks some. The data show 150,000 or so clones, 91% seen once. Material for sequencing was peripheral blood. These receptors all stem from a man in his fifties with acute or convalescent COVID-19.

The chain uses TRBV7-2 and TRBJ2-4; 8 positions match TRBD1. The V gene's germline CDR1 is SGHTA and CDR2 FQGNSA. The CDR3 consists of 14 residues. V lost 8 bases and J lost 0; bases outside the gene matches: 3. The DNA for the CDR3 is TGTGCCAGCGGACAGGGCCCAGCCAAAAACATTCAGTACTTC. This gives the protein CASGQGPAKNIQYF.

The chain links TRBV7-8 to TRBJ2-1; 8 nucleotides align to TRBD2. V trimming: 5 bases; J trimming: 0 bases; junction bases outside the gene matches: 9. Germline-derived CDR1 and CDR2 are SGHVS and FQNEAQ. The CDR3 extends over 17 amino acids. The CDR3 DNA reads TGTGCCAGCAGCCCCCGGGGCAGCGGGGGCTCCTACAATGAGCAGTTCTTC. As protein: CASSPRGSGGSYNEQFF.

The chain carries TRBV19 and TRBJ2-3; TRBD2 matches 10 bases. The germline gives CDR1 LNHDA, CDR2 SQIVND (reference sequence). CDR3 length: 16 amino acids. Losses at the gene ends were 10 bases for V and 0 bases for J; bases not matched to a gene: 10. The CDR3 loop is CATHRTSGGSTDTQYF. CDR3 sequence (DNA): TGTGCCACCCATCGGACTAGCGGAGGGAGCACAGATACGCAGTATTTT.

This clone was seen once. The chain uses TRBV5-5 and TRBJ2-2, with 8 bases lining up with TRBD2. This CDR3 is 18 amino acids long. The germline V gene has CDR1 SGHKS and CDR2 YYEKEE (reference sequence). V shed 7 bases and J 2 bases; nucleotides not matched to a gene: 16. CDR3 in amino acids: CASQIGGMAGGNTGELFF. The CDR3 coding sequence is TGTGCCAGCCAAATTGGCGGGATGGCGGGGGGAAACACCGGGGAGCTGTTTTTT.

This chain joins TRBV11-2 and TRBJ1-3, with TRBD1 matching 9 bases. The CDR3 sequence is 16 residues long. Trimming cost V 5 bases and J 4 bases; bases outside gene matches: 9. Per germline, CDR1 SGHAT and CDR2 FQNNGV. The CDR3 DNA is TGTGCCAGCAGCCTCCGGGACAGGGTATCGGGAAACACCATATATTTT. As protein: CASSLRDRVSGNTIYF.

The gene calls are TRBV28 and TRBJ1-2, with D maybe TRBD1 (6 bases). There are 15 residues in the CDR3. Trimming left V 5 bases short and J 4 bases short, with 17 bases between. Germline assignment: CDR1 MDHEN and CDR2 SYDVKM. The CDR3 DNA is TGTGCCAGCAGTCGTACGGGGGGCTATGGCTATGGCTACACCTTC. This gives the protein CASSRTGGYGYGYTF.

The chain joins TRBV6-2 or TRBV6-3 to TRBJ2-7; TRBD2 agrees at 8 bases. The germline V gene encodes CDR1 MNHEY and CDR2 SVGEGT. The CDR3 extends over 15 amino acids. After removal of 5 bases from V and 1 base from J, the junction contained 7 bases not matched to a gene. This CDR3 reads CASSLAASGSYEQYF. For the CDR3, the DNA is TGTGCCAGCAGTCTAGCTGCTAGCGGGTCCTACGAGCAGTACTTC.

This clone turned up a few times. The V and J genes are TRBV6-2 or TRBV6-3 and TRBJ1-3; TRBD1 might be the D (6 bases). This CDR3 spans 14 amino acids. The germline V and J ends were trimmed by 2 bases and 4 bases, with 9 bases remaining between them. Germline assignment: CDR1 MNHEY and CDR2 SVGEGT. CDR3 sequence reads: CASSYGQPGNTIYF. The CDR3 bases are TGTGCCAGCAGTTACGGACAGCCGGGAAACACCATATATTTT.

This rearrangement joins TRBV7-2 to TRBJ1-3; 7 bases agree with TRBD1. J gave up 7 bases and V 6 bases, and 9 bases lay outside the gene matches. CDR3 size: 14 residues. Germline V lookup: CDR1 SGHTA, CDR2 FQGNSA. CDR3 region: CASSQDREWNTIYF. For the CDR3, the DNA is TGTGCCAGCAGTCAAGACAGGGAGTGGAACACCATATATTTT.

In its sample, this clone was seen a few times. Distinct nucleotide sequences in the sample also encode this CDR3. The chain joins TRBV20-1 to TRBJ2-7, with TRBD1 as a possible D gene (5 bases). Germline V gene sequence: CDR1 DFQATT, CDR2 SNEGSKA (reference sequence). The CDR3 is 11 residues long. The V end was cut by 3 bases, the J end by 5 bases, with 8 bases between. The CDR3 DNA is TGCAGTGCTAGTTCAGGGCACGAGCAGTACGTC. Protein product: CSASSGHEQYV.

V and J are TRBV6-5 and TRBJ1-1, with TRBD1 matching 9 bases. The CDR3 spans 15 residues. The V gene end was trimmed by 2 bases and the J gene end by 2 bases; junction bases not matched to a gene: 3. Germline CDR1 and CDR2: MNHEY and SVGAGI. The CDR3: CASSYPGQGNTEAFF. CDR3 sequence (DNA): TGTGCCAGCAGTTACCCGGGACAGGGAAACACTGAAGCTTTCTTT.

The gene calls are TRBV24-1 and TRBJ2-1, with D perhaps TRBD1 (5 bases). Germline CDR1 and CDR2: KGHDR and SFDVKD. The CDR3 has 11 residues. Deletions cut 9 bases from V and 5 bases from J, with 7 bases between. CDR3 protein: CATGQNNEQFF. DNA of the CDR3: TGTGCCACCGGACAAAACAATGAGCAGTTCTTC.

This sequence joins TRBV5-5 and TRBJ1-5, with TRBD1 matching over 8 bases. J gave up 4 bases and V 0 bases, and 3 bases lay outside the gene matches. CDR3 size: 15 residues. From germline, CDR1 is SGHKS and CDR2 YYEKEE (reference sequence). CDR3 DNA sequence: TGTGCCAGCAGCTTGGGACAGGGGTGGAATCAGCCCCAGCATTTT. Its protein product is CASSLGQGWNQPQHF.

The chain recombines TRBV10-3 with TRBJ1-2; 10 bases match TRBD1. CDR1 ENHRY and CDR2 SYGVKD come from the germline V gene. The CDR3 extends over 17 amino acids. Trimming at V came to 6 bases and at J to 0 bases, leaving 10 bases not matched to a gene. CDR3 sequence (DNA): TGTGCCATCAGAAGGGACAGGGGCGGGGAAGCTAACTATGGCTACACCTTC. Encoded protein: CAIRRDRGGEANYGYTF.

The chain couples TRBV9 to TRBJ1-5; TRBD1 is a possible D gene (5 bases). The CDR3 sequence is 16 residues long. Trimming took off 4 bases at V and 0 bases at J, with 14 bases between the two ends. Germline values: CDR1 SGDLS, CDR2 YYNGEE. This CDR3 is CASSLLRVLSNQPQHF. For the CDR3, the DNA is TGTGCCAGCAGCCTACTCAGGGTCCTTAGCAATCAGCCCCAGCATTTT.

CDR3 DNA sequence: TGTGCCAGCAGCTTAGACGGCGCGGGTGAGCAGTTCTTC. Translating it yields CASSLDGAGEQFF. The chain employs TRBV7-9 and TRBJ2-1, with D maybe TRBD2 (5 bases). Trimming stripped 1 base from V and 9 bases from J, with 10 bases between. The CDR3 covers 13 residues. Per germline, CDR1 SEHNR and CDR2 FQNEAQ (reference sequence).

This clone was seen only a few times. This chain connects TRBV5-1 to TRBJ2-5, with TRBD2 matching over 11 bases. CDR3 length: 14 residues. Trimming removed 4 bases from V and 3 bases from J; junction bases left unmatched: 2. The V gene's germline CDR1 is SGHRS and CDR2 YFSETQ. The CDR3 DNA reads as TGCGCCAGCAGCGCGACTAGCGGGAAAGAGACCCAGTACTTC. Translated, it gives CASSATSGKETQYF.

CDR3 nucleotides: TGTGCCCTCCGGACAGCACCCTACAATGAGCAGTTCTTC. This translates into CALRTAPYNEQFF. The chain couples TRBV27 to TRBJ2-1; D perhaps matches TRBD1 (6 bases). V was cut by 11 bases and J by 2 bases, with 13 bases left in between. Germline-derived CDR1 and CDR2 are MNHEY and SMNVEV (reference sequence). The CDR3 loop spans 13 amino acids.

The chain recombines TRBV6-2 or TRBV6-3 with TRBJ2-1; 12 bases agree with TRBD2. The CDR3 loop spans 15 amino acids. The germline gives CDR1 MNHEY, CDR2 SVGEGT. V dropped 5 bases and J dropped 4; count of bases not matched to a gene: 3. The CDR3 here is CASSRGTSGYNEQFF. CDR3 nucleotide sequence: TGTGCCAGCAGTCGGGGGACTAGCGGGTACAATGAGCAGTTCTTC.

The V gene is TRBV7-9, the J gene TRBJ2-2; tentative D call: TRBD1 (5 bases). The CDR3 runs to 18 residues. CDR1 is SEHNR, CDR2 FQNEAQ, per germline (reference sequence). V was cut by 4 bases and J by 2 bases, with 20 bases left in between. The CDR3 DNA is TGTGCCAGCAGCTCCGGAAATACAGGCCTCACTAACACCGGGGAGCTGTTTTTT. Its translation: CASSSGNTGLTNTGELFF.

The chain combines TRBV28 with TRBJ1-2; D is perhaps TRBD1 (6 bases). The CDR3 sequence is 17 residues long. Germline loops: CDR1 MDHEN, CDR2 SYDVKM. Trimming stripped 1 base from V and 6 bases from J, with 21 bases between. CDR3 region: CASSLYFGGRLLNGYTF. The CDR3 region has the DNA TGTGCCAGCAGTTTATATTTCGGGGGGCGGCTCCTGAATGGCTACACCTTC.